The 14 T cell receptor beta chains below all came from one sample that was sequenced in a study of blood T cell repertoires in COVID-19. Assay: immunoSEQ multiplex PCR; the TCRdb copy retains only in-frame clones and omits some. The sample shows roughly 72,000 clones, 88% of them seen only once. Sequenced material: peripheral blood. The source is a human donor in a cohort sampled during active COVID-19.

The rearrangement joins TRBV9 to TRBJ2-2; 8 bases align to TRBD2. After removal of 1 base from V and 2 bases from J, the junction contained 4 bases not matched to a gene. The CDR3 sequence is 16 residues long. Germline V CDR1 and CDR2: SGDLS, YYNGEE. The chain's CDR3 is CASSVMAGGNTGELFF. The CDR3 nucleotides read TGTGCCAGCAGCGTAATGGCGGGAGGTAACACCGGGGAGCTGTTTTTT.

This clone has just one count. The chain joins TRBV5-5 to TRBJ2-3; D is ambiguous. The CDR3 extends over 15 amino acids. Per germline, CDR1 SGHKS and CDR2 YYEKEE (reference sequence). The V and J ends lost 4 bases and 4 bases respectively, with 16 bases between them. In DNA form, the CDR3 reads TGTGCCAGCAGCCGACTTAGTATAACCCCAGATACGCAGTATTTT. This sequence encodes CASSRLSITPDTQYF.

This chain connects TRBV12-3 or TRBV12-4 to TRBJ2-2; a possible D gene is TRBD1 (5 bases). Between the trimmed V and J ends, which lost 4 bases and 7 bases, there was a span of 7 bases. CDR3 length: 12 amino acids. CDR3 sequence: CASSSQGGELFF. Here the CDR3 DNA reads TGTGCCAGCAGTTCCCAGGGCGGGGAGCTGTTTTTT.

The chain carries TRBV2 and TRBJ1-6; TRBD1 agrees at 7 bases. The CDR3 is 14 amino acids. CDR1 and CDR2 (germline): SNHLY, FYNNEI. V shed 3 bases and J 9 bases; nucleotides not matched to a gene: 5. The CDR3 nucleotides are TGTGCCAGCAGTGAGATAGGGGGCTCTTCACCCCTCCACTTT. As protein: CASSEIGGSSPLHF. The whole variable domain, remainder taken from reference TRBV2 and TRBJ1-6, is EPEVTQTPSHQVTQMGQEVILRCVPISNHLYFYWYRQILGQKVEFLVSFYNNEISEKSEIFDDQFSVERPDGSNFTLKIRSTKLEDSAMYFCASSEIGGSSPLHFGNGTRLTVT.

CDR3 amino acids: CSASSGSGGTYEQYF. CDR3 DNA: TGCAGTGCTAGTTCCGGAAGCGGAGGGACCTACGAGCAGTACTTC. The V gene is TRBV20-1, the J gene TRBJ2-7; D possibly corresponds to TRBD2 (6 bases). The germline V and J ends were trimmed by 3 bases and 2 bases, with 17 bases remaining between them. The CDR3 runs to 15 residues. Germline CDR1 is DFQATT and CDR2 is SNEGSKA (reference sequence).

This clone was seen once. The chain employs TRBV27 and TRBJ1-5, with a weak D call TRBD1 (6 bases). Germline assignment: CDR1 MNHEY and CDR2 SMNVEV (reference sequence). Trimming stripped 2 bases from V and 4 bases from J, with 12 bases between. There are 15 residues in the CDR3. The CDR3 DNA follows: TGTGCCAGCAGTTTACGCGGACAGCAAAATCAGCCCCAGCATTTT. It translates to CASSLRGQQNQPQHF.

The CDR3 loop is CATSDPRTSASLGNEQFF. In nucleotides, the CDR3 is TGTGCCACCAGTGACCCGCGGACTAGCGCTTCATTGGGCAATGAGCAGTTCTTC. The chain couples TRBV24-1 to TRBJ2-1, with 9 nucleotides matching TRBD2. Unmatched junction bases numbered 15, after V lost 4 bases and J lost 6 bases. The CDR3 covers 18 residues. In germline, CDR1 is KGHDR, CDR2 SFDVKD.

This chain connects TRBV27 to TRBJ2-3; D is undetermined. CDR1 and CDR2 from the germline V gene are MNHEY and SMNVEV (reference sequence). Trimming stripped 2 bases from V and 2 bases from J, with 8 bases between. The CDR3 covers 14 residues. CDR3 DNA: TGTGCCAGCAGTTTAGCGGAAAACACAGATACGCAGTATTTT. Translated: CASSLAENTDTQYF.

This clone has a handful of counts. The CDR3 loop is CASSRTLGDNEQFF. The CDR3 region has the DNA TGTGCCAGCAGCCGTACCCTAGGGGACAATGAGCAGTTCTTC. V gene TRBV4-2 combines with J gene TRBJ2-1; D is possibly TRBD1 (5 bases). The CDR3 runs 14 residues. Germline V CDR1 and CDR2: LGHNA, YNFKEQ. V lost 4 bases and J 5 bases, leaving 12 bases between the germline ends.

The chain joins TRBV5-5 to TRBJ1-3; unclear D gene. V was pared by 4 bases and J by 0 bases, with 5 bases between. CDR3 length: 13 amino acids. CDR1 and CDR2 from the germline V gene are SGHKS and YYEKEE (reference sequence). The CDR3 sequence is CASSRDSGNTIYF. The CDR3 DNA is TGTGCCAGCAGCCGAGACTCTGGAAACACCATATATTTT. Filled out from reference TRBV5-5 and TRBJ1-3, the complete variable domain reads DAGVTQSPTHLIKTRGQQVTLRCSPISGHKSVSWYQQVLGQGPQFIFQYYEKEERGRGNFPDRFSARQFPNYSSELNVNALLLGDSALYLCASSRDSGNTIYFGEGSWLTVV.

This sequence joins TRBV5-1 and TRBJ2-7; 9 bases fit TRBD1. The germline gives CDR1 SGHRS, CDR2 YFSETQ. V dropped 1 base and J dropped 1; count of bases not matched to a gene: 18. The length of the CDR3 is 20 residues. The CDR3 DNA reads as TGCGCCAGCAGCTTGATGCGACCCCTCGAACGGACAGGGGAATCCTACGAGCAGTACTTC. Amino acid sequence: CASSLMRPLERTGESYEQYF.

The rearrangement links TRBV5-1 to TRBJ2-7, with 12 bases that match TRBD2. The CDR3 contains 17 residues. V lost 5 bases and J lost 2; bases outside the gene matches: 11. Germline CDR1 and CDR2: SGHRS and YFSETQ. CDR3 coding DNA: TGCGCCAGCAGTCCCAGGACTAGCGGGATGAATACCTACGAGCAGTACTTC. This encodes CASSPRTSGMNTYEQYF.

V gene TRBV12-3 or TRBV12-4 combines with J gene TRBJ1-4; D gene uncertain. V dropped 6 bases and J dropped 8 bases, with 10 bases sitting between them. This CDR3 spans 12 amino acids. CDR3 sequence reads: CASSRSGEKLFF. The CDR3 nucleotides read TGTGCCAGCAGCCGGAGTGGGGAAAAACTGTTTTTT.

The rearrangement uses TRBV6-5 and TRBJ2-5, with 9 positions matching TRBD2. The CDR3 is 15 residues long. With V trimmed by 2 bases and J by 5 bases, 6 bases remained unmatched. Germline values: CDR1 MNHEY, CDR2 SVGAGI. CDR3 sequence: CASSYGGLAGETQYF. The CDR3, as DNA: TGTGCCAGCAGTTACGGGGGACTAGCCGGCGAGACCCAGTACTTC.